What follows are 20 T cell receptor beta chains derived from one specimen sequenced in a study of blood T cell repertoires in COVID-19. Generated by immunoSEQ multiplex PCR, the TCRdb table keeps only in-frame clones and is missing some. The sample yields about 140,000 clones, roughly four fifths seen once. The sequenced sample consisted of peripheral blood. Receptors originate from an elderly woman with active or convalescent COVID-19.

CDR3 in amino acids: CASSLPRGPGTGKSPLHF. Written as DNA, the CDR3 is TGTGCCAGCAGTTTACCCCGGGGACCCGGGACAGGGAAGTCACCCCTCCACTTT. The chain recombines TRBV28 with TRBJ1-6, with 9 bases that match TRBD1. CDR1 and CDR2 (germline): MDHEN, SYDVKM. The trim removed 2 bases at V and 10 bases at J, leaving 15 bases unmatched. This CDR3 comprises 18 residues.

The chain is built from TRBV3-1 (or the pseudogene TRBV3-2) and TRBJ1-3, with a tentative D call TRBD1 (5 bases). Trimming shortened V by 7 bases and J by 1 base, and 17 bases separated the two germline ends. The CDR3 consists of 16 residues. Germline V gives CDR1 LGHDT, CDR2 YNNKEL (reference sequence). CDR3 region: CASTERGAGSGNTIYF. DNA for the CDR3: TGTGCCAGCACTGAGCGGGGCGCGGGGTCTGGAAACACCATATATTTT.

This chain links TRBV28 with TRBJ1-2, with D maybe TRBD1 (6 bases). Trimming took off 6 bases at V and 5 bases at J, with 10 bases between the two ends. This CDR3 is 12 amino acids long. Germline loops: CDR1 MDHEN, CDR2 SYDVKM. CDR3 nucleotides: TGTGCCAGCAGCCAAACAGGGTATGGCTACACCTTC. Residues: CASSQTGYGYTF.

The chain uses TRBV27 and TRBJ1-1, with 7 bases identical to TRBD1. The junction had 11 bases not matched to a gene; V was cut back by 6 bases and J by 7 bases. The germline CDR1 and CDR2 sequences are MNHEY and SMNVEV (reference sequence). The CDR3 contains 14 residues. The CDR3 DNA is TGTGCCAGCAGGACAAACCGGGACAGCCTTGAAGCTTTCTTT. This encodes CASRTNRDSLEAFF.

The gene calls are TRBV2 and TRBJ2-5; weak D call: TRBD2 (6 bases). Germline lookup yields CDR1 SNHLY and CDR2 FYNNEI. Trimming pared 1 base from V and 7 bases from J, leaving 19 bases between. The CDR3 runs to 16 residues. The CDR3 is CASSEGRGLGAGTQYF. In nucleotides, the CDR3 is TGTGCCAGCAGTGAAGGGAGGGGATTGGGAGCGGGGACCCAGTACTTC.

This clone was seen a handful of times. The chain has TRBV7-3 and TRBJ1-5; TRBD1 matches 7 bases. Trimming at V came to 2 bases and at J to 7 bases, leaving 8 bases not matched to a gene. CDR3 length: 15 residues. Germline CDR1 and CDR2: SGHTA and FQGTGA. The CDR3 sequence: CASSLPRDRGQPQHF. CDR3 nucleotides: TGTGCCAGCAGCTTACCCAGGGACAGAGGACAGCCCCAGCATTTT.

The rearrangement links TRBV19 to TRBJ1-1, with 8 bases aligning to TRBD1. Per the germline V gene, CDR1 is LNHDA and CDR2 is SQIVND (reference sequence). This CDR3 is 15 amino acids long. J gave up 7 bases and V 3 bases, and 10 bases lay outside the gene matches. The CDR3 loop is CASSMGTGGYNEAFF. DNA for the CDR3: TGTGCCAGTAGTATGGGTACAGGGGGGTATAATGAAGCTTTCTTT. Using reference TRBV19 and TRBJ1-1 for the parts outside the CDR3, the full variable domain is DGGITQSPKYLFRKEGQNVTLSCEQNLNHDAMYWYRQDPGQGLRLIYYSQIVNDFQKGDIAEGYSVSREKKESFPLTVTSAQKNPTAFYLCASSMGTGGYNEAFFGQGTRLTVV.

This chain uses TRBV15 with TRBJ1-3; unclear D gene. The V gene lost 0 bases and the J gene lost 8 bases, with 14 bases spanning the gap. Germline V gene lookup returns CDR1 LNHNV and CDR2 YYDKDF (reference sequence). This CDR3 has 15 amino acids. The CDR3 loop is CATSREMRVGDTIYF. The DNA for the CDR3 is TGTGCCACCAGCAGAGAGATGAGGGTCGGGGACACCATATATTTT.

This clone has only a few counts. V and J are TRBV6-6 and TRBJ1-1; no firm D call. Per germline, CDR1 MNHNY and CDR2 SVGAGI (reference sequence). The V and J ends lost 7 bases and 7 bases respectively, with 16 bases between them. CDR3 length: 13 residues. CDR3 region: CASTSDATFEAFF. In DNA form, the CDR3 reads TGTGCCAGCACCTCCGATGCCACATTTGAAGCTTTCTTT.

V gene TRBV7-2 combines with J gene TRBJ1-1, with D maybe TRBD1 (6 bases). V dropped 1 base and J dropped 5 bases, with 11 bases sitting between them. Germline loops: CDR1 SGHTA, CDR2 FQGNSA. The CDR3 contains 14 residues. The chain's CDR3 is CASSLVGGVTEAFF. Here the CDR3 DNA reads TGTGCCAGCAGCTTAGTAGGGGGTGTTACTGAAGCTTTCTTT. The variable domain in full, with the rest retrieved from reference TRBV7-2 and TRBJ1-1, is GAGVSQSPSNKVTEKGKDVELRCDPISGHTALYWYRQSLGQGLEFLIYFQGNSAPDKSGLPSDRFSAERTGGSVSTLTIQRTQQEDSAVYLCASSLVGGVTEAFFGQGTRLTVV.

V is TRBV6-6 and J is TRBJ1-1, with 7 bases identical to TRBD1. CDR1 is MNHNY and CDR2 is SVGAGI in the germline V gene (reference sequence). The CDR3 consists of 11 residues. Trimming cost V 11 bases and J 4 bases; bases outside gene matches: 4. The CDR3 nucleotides read TGTGCCGGTCAGGGGGGCACTGAAGCTTTCTTT. It codes for CAGQGGTEAFF.

This clone was observed a few times. The J gene is TRBJ1-4, the V gene TRBV7-2, with D maybe TRBD1 (6 bases). The V end was cut by 0 bases, the J end by 0 bases, with 11 bases between. Germline-derived CDR1 and CDR2 are SGHTA and FQGNSA. The CDR3 is 17 amino acids. The CDR3 nucleotides read TGTGCCAGCAGCTTAGCCCCAAGGGGGTCAACTAATGAAAAACTGTTTTTT. Protein sequence: CASSLAPRGSTNEKLFF.

The rearrangement links TRBV19 to TRBJ1-2; D perhaps matches TRBD1 (6 bases). The CDR3 contains 14 residues. The ends were cut back, 5 bases at V and 0 bases at J, with 10 bases in the middle. Germline loops: CDR1 LNHDA, CDR2 SQIVND (reference sequence). Here the CDR3 reads CASSLGHSNYGYTF. The CDR3 DNA reads TGTGCCAGTAGTTTGGGACATTCTAACTATGGCTACACCTTC. Based on the CDR3 plus reference TRBV19 and TRBJ1-2, the full variable domain is DGGITQSPKYLFRKEGQNVTLSCEQNLNHDAMYWYRQDPGQGLRLIYYSQIVNDFQKGDIAEGYSVSREKKESFPLTVTSAQKNPTAFYLCASSLGHSNYGYTFGSGTRLTVV.

The V call is TRBV2, the J call TRBJ1-1, with TRBD1 identical over 10 bases. Trimming took 6 bases from V and 4 from J; bases not matched to a gene: 5. The CDR3 totals 14 residues. Germline V gene data show CDR1 as SNHLY and CDR2 as FYNNEI. Written as DNA, the CDR3 is TGTGCCAGCAGCCGACAGGGGGCGGCCACTGAAGCTTTCTTT. This gives the protein CASSRQGAATEAFF.

The chain recombines TRBV18 with TRBJ2-3, with 12 bases that match TRBD2. V shed 3 bases and J 3 bases; nucleotides not matched to a gene: 7. Looked up from germline, CDR1 is KGHSH and CDR2 is LQKENI. The CDR3 has 17 residues. This chain's CDR3 is CASSPSGLAGITDTQYF. CDR3 coding DNA: TGTGCCAGCTCACCTTCTGGACTAGCGGGGATAACAGATACGCAGTATTTT.

The chain carries TRBV5-1 and TRBJ1-2; D is possibly TRBD1 (5 bases). Germline V lookup: CDR1 SGHRS, CDR2 YFSETQ. V gave up 0 bases and J gave up 5 bases, with 11 bases separating them. CDR3 length: 14 residues. The chain's CDR3 is CASSLGAGRYGYTF. The CDR3 DNA reads as TGCGCCAGCAGCTTGGGGGCAGGGAGGTATGGCTACACCTTC. Based on the CDR3 plus reference TRBV5-1 and TRBJ1-2, the full variable domain is KAGVTQTPRYLIKTRGQQVTLSCSPISGHRSVSWYQQTPGQGLQFLFEYFSETQRNKGNFPGRFSGRQFSNSRSEMNVSTLELGDSALYLCASSLGAGRYGYTFGSGTRLTVV.

The V and J genes are TRBV6-6 and TRBJ2-6, with a weak D call TRBD2 (5 bases). Trimming removed 5 bases from V and 1 base from J, with 21 bases in between. The CDR3 covers 19 residues. Looked up from germline, CDR1 is MNHNY and CDR2 is SVGAGI (reference sequence). The CDR3, as DNA: TGTGCCAGCAGTCTGGGGAGTCGCACTTCTGGATCTGGGGCCAACGTCCTGACTTTC. Its protein is CASSLGSRTSGSGANVLTF.

The chain is built from TRBV30 and TRBJ1-2, with D possibly TRBD1 on 6 matching bases. The germline V and J ends were trimmed by 5 bases and 7 bases, with 14 bases remaining between them. CDR3 size: 12 residues. Germline CDR1 GTSNPN, CDR2 SVGIG (reference sequence). The CDR3 DNA sequence: TGTGCCTGGGTGAGGGGGAAGCCTGGCTACACCTTC. The encoded protein is CAWVRGKPGYTF.

The J gene is TRBJ1-5, the V gene TRBV7-9; D gene uncertain. V was trimmed by 5 bases and J by 2 bases, leaving 16 bases between them. The CDR3 is 16 residues long. CDR1 is SEHNR, CDR2 FQNEAQ, per germline (reference sequence). The CDR3 region has the DNA TGTGCCAGCAGCCTCGTAGACATCGGGGGCAATCAGCCCCAGCATTTT. Its protein product is CASSLVDIGGNQPQHF.

This clone was seen more than once but under ten times. The chain couples TRBV9 to TRBJ1-6; the D gene is possibly TRBD1 (5 bases). This CDR3 comprises 15 residues. From germline, CDR1 is SGDLS and CDR2 YYNGEE. V lost 0 bases, J lost 6 bases, and 10 bases lay in between. The CDR3 DNA reads TGTGCCAGCAGCGTAGATGGGGCCCCTAATTCACCCCTCCACTTT. Amino acid sequence: CASSVDGAPNSPLHF.